This is a list of T cell receptor beta chains from one sample in a study of cytomegalovirus exposure and HLA in healthy donors. Measured with immunoSEQ multiplex PCR; TCRdb has only the in-frame clones, and not every one. The sample yields about 210,000 clones, around nine tenths seen once. The source material was PBMCs. Receptor source: a woman in her 30s in good health and CMV-seronegative. CDR3s include the opening cysteine and the closing phenylalanine or tryptophan. The order of the fields is D gene, V gene, CDR3 protein. A D gene is named only where the DNA matches it firmly.

d_gene: TRBD1
v_gene: TRBV19
CDR3aa: CASSIAPRTGVGAKNIQYF

d_gene: NA
v_gene: TRBV2
CDR3aa: CASSGVLSYEQYF

d_gene: TRBD2
v_gene: TRBV5-6
CDR3aa: CASSFTTGGRLDTQYF

d_gene: TRBD1
v_gene: TRBV28
CDR3aa: CASTPPGQGNTGELFF

d_gene: TRBD2
v_gene: TRBV7-9
CDR3aa: CSSSFPLAGASTDTQYF

d_gene: TRBD1
v_gene: TRBV2
CDR3aa: CASTLLPGTGEFF

d_gene: TRBD2
v_gene: TRBV7-2
CDR3aa: CASSLTRLAGVLHEQFF

d_gene: TRBD2
v_gene: TRBV5-1
CDR3aa: CASSLGQAREGETQYF

d_gene: NA
v_gene: TRBV7-9
CDR3aa: CASSLAGTYEQYF

d_gene: TRBD1
v_gene: TRBV19
CDR3aa: CASRPPGQGLNSPLHF

d_gene: NA
v_gene: TRBV5-1
CDR3aa: CASSWGTDSEQYF

d_gene: TRBD1
v_gene: TRBV28
CDR3aa: CASSFLLSRGSLSTGNTIYF

d_gene: TRBD2
v_gene: TRBV27
CDR3aa: CASSLILAGGVSYNEQFF

d_gene: TRBD1
v_gene: TRBV27
CDR3aa: CASSFWDRYTDTQYF

d_gene: NA
v_gene: TRBV2
CDR3aa: CASSGLSYGYTF

d_gene: NA
v_gene: TRBV6-5
CDR3aa: CASSLAGRGQPQHF

d_gene: TRBD2
v_gene: TRBV25-1
CDR3aa: CASGAAGGTYEQYF

d_gene: NA
v_gene: TRBV5-1
CDR3aa: CASSWGENQPQHF

d_gene: NA
v_gene: TRBV6-1
CDR3aa: CASSGRGAVRTGTQYF

d_gene: TRBD2
v_gene: TRBV7-3
CDR3aa: CASSQGLAGYNEQFF

d_gene: NA
v_gene: TRBV5-5
CDR3aa: CASSFQQGRGGYTF

d_gene: TRBD1
v_gene: TRBV6-1
CDR3aa: CASSGRQGHSGNTIYF

d_gene: TRBD2
v_gene: TRBV30
CDR3aa: CAWSHGGEQYF

d_gene: TRBD1
v_gene: TRBV5-1
CDR3aa: CASSLDRGRNEQFF

d_gene: NA
v_gene: TRBV4-1
CDR3aa: CASSQERGSYEQYF

d_gene: NA
v_gene: TRBV6-1
CDR3aa: CASKIGGTATGELFF

d_gene: TRBD2
v_gene: TRBV18
CDR3aa: CASSPQRPGGYVQIQYF

d_gene: NA
v_gene: TRBV28
CDR3aa: CASSEGQANYGYTF

d_gene: NA
v_gene: TRBV27
CDR3aa: CASSSFRGEQYF